A single sample gave rise to the 27 T cell receptor beta chains below, sequenced in a study of shared clonotypes between healthy human individuals. Assay used: immunoSEQ multiplex PCR; TCRdb lists only in-frame clones, some missing. The data hold nearly 1 million clones, with roughly 72% observed a single time. Sequenced sample: memory CD4+ T cells sorted from blood. Subset defined: CD45RA-negative fraction. These receptors originate from a man between 18 and 35 years old in good health.

The chain couples TRBV9 to TRBJ2-3; no reliable D call. CDR1 is SGDLS and CDR2 is YYNGEE in the germline V gene. The CDR3 covers 13 residues. The V end lost 5 bases, the J end lost 2 bases, and 9 bases lay between the germline ends. CDR3 loop: CASRGINTDTQYF. CDR3 DNA: TGTGCCAGCAGGGGGATAAACACAGATACGCAGTATTTT.

The chain recombines TRBV5-6 with TRBJ1-6, with D unclear. Trimming removed 3 bases at V and 6 bases at J, with 10 bases between. The length of the CDR3 is 14 residues. In germline, CDR1 is SGHDT, CDR2 YYEEEE. CDR3 sequence reads: CASSYTAFNSPLHF. DNA of the CDR3: TGTGCCAGCAGCTACACAGCGTTTAATTCACCCCTCCACTTT.

This chain uses TRBV25-1 with TRBJ2-3; possibly TRBD2 for D (6 bases). V lost 8 bases to trimming and J lost 0 bases, with 15 bases between them. There are 15 residues in the CDR3. Germline CDR1 is MGHDK and CDR2 is SYGVNS. DNA for the CDR3: TGTGCCAGCGTGTGGGGGAGGAGGAGCACAGATACGCAGTATTTT. Translation: CASVWGRRSTDTQYF.

Notes on this clone: This same CDR3 is encoded by further DNA sequences in the sample. This chain joins TRBV30 and TRBJ2-7; D remains ambiguous. The V end lost 0 bases, the J end lost 3 bases, and 6 bases lay between the germline ends. Germline-derived CDR1 and CDR2 are GTSNPN and SVGIG (reference sequence). The CDR3 consists of 12 residues. The CDR3 bases are TGTGCCTGGAGTGTCCAAGGCTACGAGCAGTACTTC. Translation: CAWSVQGYEQYF.

The chain recombines TRBV10-3 with TRBJ1-2, with TRBD1 identical over 7 bases. This CDR3 comprises 14 residues. The junction had 9 bases not matched to a gene; V was cut back by 7 bases and J by 4 bases. CDR1 and CDR2 from the germline V gene are ENHRY and SYGVKD. The CDR3 DNA reads TGTGCCATCACTACAGGACAGGCTTTCTATGGCTACACCTTC. Amino acid sequence: CAITTGQAFYGYTF.

A remark on this clone: The sample contains more than one DNA sequence encoding this CDR3. V usage is TRBV5-1 and J usage is TRBJ2-7; TRBD1 matches at 10 bases. This CDR3 comprises 14 residues. Losses at the gene ends were 2 bases for V and 4 bases for J; bases not matched to a gene: 3. In germline, CDR1 is SGHRS, CDR2 YFSETQ. CDR3 sequence reads: CASSLGQGGYEQYF. In nucleotides, the CDR3 is TGCGCCAGCAGCTTAGGACAGGGGGGGTACGAGCAGTACTTC.

V is TRBV5-8 and J is TRBJ2-5, with a tentative D call TRBD2 (6 bases). Trimming removed 4 bases at V and 7 bases at J, with 14 bases between. The CDR3 totals 13 residues. Per the germline V gene, CDR1 is SGHTS and CDR2 is YDEGEE. The CDR3: CASSPWEDGTQYF. CDR3 in DNA: TGTGCCAGCAGCCCCTGGGAGGACGGGACCCAGTACTTC. The full variable domain, in which reference TRBV5-8 and TRBJ2-5 provide the parts outside the CDR3, is EAGVTQSPTHLIKTRGQQATLRCSPISGHTSVYWYQQALGLGLQFLLWYDEGEERNRGNFPPRFSGRQFPNYSSELNVNALELEDSALYLCASSPWEDGTQYFGPGTRLLVL.

The chain links TRBV18 to TRBJ1-2, with no clear D. There are 14 residues in the CDR3. Germline CDR1 is KGHSH and CDR2 is LQKENI. V was trimmed by 5 bases and J by 2 bases, leaving 12 bases between them. DNA for the CDR3: TGTGCCAGCTCATACGACGCCAACAACTATGGCTACACCTTC. It codes for CASSYDANNYGYTF.

V is TRBV19 and J is TRBJ1-2, with TRBD1 matching 11 bases. V shed 7 bases and J 1 base; nucleotides not matched to a gene: 14. Per germline, CDR1 LNHDA and CDR2 SQIVND (reference sequence). The CDR3 extends over 18 amino acids. In DNA, the CDR3 is TGTGCCAGTAATCGGAAGGGACAGGGGGTCACCCTTAACTATGGCTACACCTTC. This encodes CASNRKGQGVTLNYGYTF. The variable domain in full, with the rest retrieved from reference TRBV19 and TRBJ1-2, is DGGITQSPKYLFRKEGQNVTLSCEQNLNHDAMYWYRQDPGQGLRLIYYSQIVNDFQKGDIAEGYSVSREKKESFPLTVTSAQKNPTAFYLCASNRKGQGVTLNYGYTFGSGTRLTVV.

This chain links TRBV5-1 with TRBJ2-5; D possibly corresponds to TRBD1 (8 bases). V lost 4 bases, J lost 5 bases, and 21 bases lay in between. This CDR3 is 16 amino acids long. Germline CDR1 reads SGHRS; CDR2 reads YFSETQ. CDR3 sequence reads: CASSPGGGQGRETQYF. CDR3 in DNA: TGCGCCAGCAGCCCGGGAGGCGGACAGGGAAGGGAGACCCAGTACTTC.

The DNA of the CDR3 is TGTGCCAGCAGTGAAGCGGCAGGGCGGAACACTGAAGCTTTCTTT. Protein: CASSEAAGRNTEAFF. This chain joins TRBV6-1 and TRBJ1-1, with D possibly being TRBD1 (5 bases). This CDR3 spans 15 amino acids. Germline V CDR1 and CDR2: MNHNS, SASEGT. V was trimmed by 0 bases and J by 1 base, leaving 9 bases between them.

This chain connects TRBV4-2 to TRBJ2-3; 10 nucleotides match TRBD2. Germline V gene lookup returns CDR1 LGHNA and CDR2 YNFKEQ. CDR3 size: 17 residues. Unmatched junction bases numbered 8, after V lost 0 bases and J lost 5 bases. In DNA form, the CDR3 reads TGTGCCAGCAGCCAAGATGGGAGCGGGGGGGGTGGAGATACGCAGTATTTT. Its protein is CASSQDGSGGGGDTQYF.

The V call is TRBV6-4, the J call TRBJ2-1; weak D call: TRBD2 (5 bases). The germline V and J ends were trimmed by 6 bases and 5 bases, with 14 bases remaining between them. The CDR3 runs to 14 residues. Germline CDR1 reads MRHNA; CDR2 reads SNTAGT. The CDR3 loop reads CASRRASRDNEQFF. DNA of the CDR3: TGTGCCAGCAGGCGGGCTAGCCGGGACAATGAGCAGTTCTTC.

V and J are TRBV5-4 and TRBJ2-5, with D perhaps TRBD2 (5 bases). Per the germline V gene, CDR1 is SGHNT and CDR2 is YYREEE (reference sequence). V was shortened by 4 bases and J by 7 bases, with 17 bases between the two germline ends. The CDR3 covers 14 residues. CDR3 region: CASSSKWTSGTQYF. The CDR3 bases are TGTGCCAGCAGCAGTAAATGGACCAGCGGGACCCAGTACTTC.

The V gene is TRBV10-2, the J gene TRBJ2-2; D is ambiguous. The CDR3 covers 14 residues. Germline CDR1 WSHSY, CDR2 SAAADI. The V end lost 4 bases, the J end lost 1 base, and 7 bases lay between the germline ends. CDR3 amino acids: CASSGVGNTGELFF. The CDR3 DNA reads as TGCGCCAGCAGTGGAGTGGGGAACACCGGGGAGCTGTTTTTT.

This clone has only a few counts. V is TRBV2 and J is TRBJ1-5; D is undetermined. Trimming shortened V by 3 bases and J by 5 bases, and 14 bases separated the two germline ends. Germline V gene data show CDR1 as SNHLY and CDR2 as FYNNEI. CDR3 length: 15 residues. The CDR3 sequence: CASSESGSKYQPQHF. CDR3 DNA sequence: TGTGCCAGCAGTGAGAGTGGCAGCAAATATCAGCCCCAGCATTTT.

As regards this clone: The sample carries other DNA sequences with the same CDR3. The V and J genes are TRBV2 and TRBJ1-1, with D possibly being TRBD1 (6 bases). Germline CDR1 SNHLY, CDR2 FYNNEI. The germline V and J ends were trimmed by 4 bases and 5 bases, with 8 bases remaining between them. The CDR3 runs to 12 residues. The CDR3 nucleotides are TGTGCCAGCAGTGTAACAGGGACTGAAGCTTTCTTT. This translates into CASSVTGTEAFF.

The CDR3 reads CASSPRGGKETQYF. The CDR3 bases are TGTGCCAGCTCACCCCGAGGGGGCAAAGAGACCCAGTACTTC. The chain combines TRBV18 with TRBJ2-5; 7 nucleotides match TRBD1. This CDR3 has 14 residues. Germline V gives CDR1 KGHSH, CDR2 LQKENI. The J segment lost 3 bases and the V segment lost 3 bases, leaving 4 bases of the junction unmatched. The complete variable domain, with remaining parts taken from reference TRBV18 and TRBJ2-5, reads NAGVMQNPRHLVRRRGQEARLRCSPMKGHSHVYWYRQLPEEGLKFMVYLQKENIIDESGMPKERFSAEFPKEGPSILRIQQVVRGDSAAYFCASSPRGGKETQYFGPGTRLLVL.

This clone showed up just a few times. The genes are TRBV7-2 and TRBJ2-5, with D perhaps assigned TRBD1 or TRBD2 (5 bases each). Between the trimmed V and J ends, which lost 3 bases and 5 bases, there was a span of 19 bases. The CDR3 has 16 residues. Germline V lookup: CDR1 SGHTA, CDR2 FQGNSA. The CDR3 coding sequence is TGTGCCAGCAGCTTCGACCGTCGGGGCAGAGGGGAGACCCAGTACTTC. It specifies CASSFDRRGRGETQYF. Using reference TRBV7-2 and TRBJ2-5 for the parts outside the CDR3, the full variable domain is GAGVSQSPSNKVTEKGKDVELRCDPISGHTALYWYRQSLGQGLEFLIYFQGNSAPDKSGLPSDRFSAERTGGSVSTLTIQRTQQEDSAVYLCASSFDRRGRGETQYFGPGTRLLVL.

The chain links TRBV5-4 to TRBJ2-7, with D possibly called TRBD1 or TRBD2 (5 bases each). The ends were cut back, 5 bases at V and 5 bases at J, with 17 bases in the middle. The CDR3 is 14 residues long. Germline lookup yields CDR1 SGHNT and CDR2 YYREEE (reference sequence). CDR3 loop: CASRPPGPGDEQYF. In nucleotides, the CDR3 is TGTGCCAGCAGACCACCGGGGCCCGGGGACGAGCAGTACTTC.

In its sample, this clone was seen a few times. The chain employs TRBV5-1 and TRBJ1-4, with TRBD1 as a possible D gene (5 bases). Germline V gene lookup returns CDR1 SGHRS and CDR2 YFSETQ. The ends were cut back, 0 bases at V and 5 bases at J, with 14 bases in the middle. CDR3 size: 16 residues. Here the CDR3 reads CASSLAGDRSNEKLFF. CDR3 bases: TGCGCCAGCAGCTTGGCGGGGGACCGCTCCAATGAAAAACTGTTTTTT.

This sequence joins TRBV7-8 and TRBJ2-7; D perhaps matches TRBD2 (6 bases). V lost 7 bases and J lost 0, with 10 bases in between. CDR1 is SGHVS, CDR2 FQNEAQ, per germline. The CDR3 has 13 amino acids. This chain's CDR3 is CASTAGNSYEQYF. CDR3 DNA: TGTGCCAGCACTGCGGGAAACTCCTACGAGCAGTACTTC.

The rearrangement uses TRBV30 and TRBJ2-2; TRBD2 aligns across 10 bases. Germline-derived CDR1 and CDR2 are GTSNPN and SVGIG (reference sequence). The CDR3 is made up of 14 amino acids. The V segment lost 3 bases and the J segment 4 bases; nucleotides outside the gene matches: 2. CDR3 nucleotides: TGTGCCTGGAGATCTAGCGGGAGCACCGGGGAGCTGTTTTTT. Its translation: CAWRSSGSTGELFF.

This chain uses TRBV6-6 with TRBJ2-4; 11 nucleotides match TRBD2. The CDR3 is 15 residues long. The J segment lost 7 bases and the V segment lost 5 bases, leaving 7 bases of the junction unmatched. In germline, CDR1 is MNHNY, CDR2 SVGAGI (reference sequence). CDR3: CASSNSGRAFNIQYF. For the CDR3, the DNA is TGTGCCAGCAGTAATAGCGGGAGGGCCTTTAACATTCAGTACTTC.

The chain joins TRBV7-3 to TRBJ2-7, with D tentatively TRBD1 or TRBD2 (5 bases each). CDR3 length: 14 amino acids. V lost 5 bases, J lost 7 bases, and 18 bases lay in between. The germline gives CDR1 SGHTA, CDR2 FQGTGA. The CDR3 bases are TGTGCCAGCAGCCCAGGGACGGTCGGGTATGAGCAGTACTTC. Translation: CASSPGTVGYEQYF.

This chain uses TRBV5-1 with TRBJ1-6, with TRBD1 matching 10 bases. V trimming: 4 bases; J trimming: 8 bases; junction bases outside the gene matches: 6. Germline loops: CDR1 SGHRS, CDR2 YFSETQ. CDR3 length equals 15 residues. CDR3 residues: CASSPGQGQHSPLHF. The CDR3 bases are TGCGCCAGCAGCCCGGGACAGGGGCAACATTCACCCCTCCACTTT.

About this clone: Other DNA sequences in the sample encode the same CDR3. The chain has TRBV29-1 and TRBJ1-3, with no clear D. Trimming removed 1 base from V and 0 bases from J, with 4 bases in between. The CDR3 spans 13 residues. Germline CDR1 reads SQVTM; CDR2 reads ANQGSEA. CDR3 region: CSVEGGSGNTIYF. CDR3 DNA sequence: TGCAGCGTTGAAGGGGGCTCTGGAAACACCATATATTTT.